This TCR beta chain stems from a study of CD8+ T cells in alopecia areata (dated by TCRdb to the late 2010s). General notes on the study: The treated patients, all with moderate-to-severe alopecia areata, were enrolled in an open-label pilot trial of oral tofacitinib given at 5 to 10 mg twice daily. Patients received tofacitinib for 6 to 18 months and were then followed off drug for 6 months to check for delayed response and recurrence. To study T cell clonal expansion in alopecia areata, the researchers applied high-throughput TCRbeta sequencing to both the C3H/HeJ mouse model and human patients. Scalp tissue and sorted CD4+ and CD8+ peripheral blood T cells from patchy and totalis/universalis alopecia areata patients and from healthy controls were covered by human TCRbeta sequencing. Biopsies were taken from tofacitinib-treated patients at baseline and again at 4 and 24 weeks into treatment, and several of those patients also had a later scalp biopsy. Scalp clonality was compared among normal scalp (n=4), patchy alopecia areata scalp (n=8), and alopecia totalis/universalis scalp (n=8). The RNA source kit depended on sample type: the PAXgene miRNA kit for fixed scalp, the miRNeasy kit for PBMCs, and the RNeasy kit for mouse skin. Amplification of TCRbeta CDR3 regions was done by immunoSEQ multiplex PCR using 35 Vbeta forward primers and 13 Jbeta reverse primers. Results and caveats for the whole study, not just this receptor: Unlike mouse skin, which is dominated by gammadelta T cells, normal human skin has resident alphabeta T cells that are also sequenced, and this complicates analysis of the scalp TCR repertoire. Lesional scalp, especially in alopecia totalis/universalis, showed higher clonality and more expanded CD8+ clones than normal scalp, suggesting antigenic drive. Shared TCR sequences between patients were less evident than in mice, which may be partly attributable to HLA diversity in the patient population.

Of note for this clone: Its antigen is not yet known. Per-base quality was not reported, and no clone a single base away is much larger than it.

Library preparation used the immunoSEQ multiplex PCR assay. To provide template for TCR sequencing, every sample had RNA extracted and reverse transcribed into cDNA. First-strand cDNA was synthesized using SuperScript III with a 2:1 mix of oligo-dT and random hexamers. A synthetic immune receptor repertoire was used to gauge amplification bias, and whatever bias remained was removed computationally. In the original analysis: Raw reads were preprocessed to remove errors, and CDR3 was defined according to IMGT conventions as the region from the conserved cysteine to phenylalanine. Clonality was computed as 1 minus the Shannon entropy, with the entropy normalized by log2 of the number of productive unique TCRs. Whether scalp clones were CD4 or CD8 was inferred by matching scalp TCRbeta sequences against CD4 and CD8 repertoires sorted from blood. Imported from immuneACCESS, the table was reduced by TCRdb to in-frame sequences with V and J called. These copies leave out some clones; in studies compared against another copy, an unresolved V gene accounts for under half, and the cause of the remainder is not known. V and J calls and clone size are those listed in that table; D and trimming were worked out from the DNA. The sample includes over 200,000 clones, with 50% to 60% observed a single time. 0.45% of the sample rests with the top ten.

Per the germline V gene (reference sequence), GTSNPN is the CDR1 and SVGIG is the CDR2. Counted from cysteine to phenylalanine, this CDR3 has 14 amino acids. Only the CDR3 portion is preserved as DNA: 42 bases, with reading frame beginning at the first base. From V the trimming removes 1 base and from J it removes 14 bases, while the gene matches leave 15 bases of the junction unaccounted for. Explained via the paper, the time point label denotes: baseline before oral tofacitinib. Lesional scalp punch biopsies and peripheral blood were obtained from alopecia areata patients. PBMCs were isolated by density centrifugation and stained for CD3, CD4 and CD8, and CD4+ and CD8+ T cells were sorted on a FACSAria.

Recombination linked TRBV30 to TRBJ2-3, with TRBD2 identical over 7 junction bases. The specimen comprised CD4+ T cells sorted from blood, sampled at week 0. This TCR came from a human donor with alopecia areata. In nucleotide form, the sequence is TGTGCCTGGAGTGGGGCCCTAGGAATCGGGAGGTTGTATTTT. This sequence encodes CAWSGALGIGRLYF.